The present TCR beta chain was sequenced within a study of shared clonotypes between healthy human individuals. Findings of the study overall: Among donors, clonotype sharing was expected to be affected by sequencing depth.

Note on this clone: Antigen specificity is unknown.

CDR3 size: 16 residues. CDR1 is SEHNR, CDR2 FQNEAQ, per germline (reference sequence). V gave up 0 bases and J gave up 0 bases, with 11 bases separating them. Execution of the assay was at deep level. Using immunoSEQ multiplex PCR, the repertoire was profiled, and TCRdb retains in-frame clones only, with some absent. Among under 2,000,000 clones listed, about 94% were seen once. Naive CD8 cells comprised CD45RO-negative, CCR7-positively selected cells, excluding terminally differentiated effector memory CD45RA+ cells. Study donors comprised healthy, HIV-negative adults devoid of recent acute infection or vaccination.

The V and J genes are TRBV7-9 and TRBJ1-2; D gene unclear. The origin of this receptor is a man aged 18 to 30 in good health. The sample taken for sequencing was naive CD8+ T cells sorted from blood. The DNA of the CDR3 is TGTGCCAGCAGCTTAGCGGTTGATACCGCTAACTATGGCTACACCTTC. Protein sequence: CASSLAVDTANYGYTF.